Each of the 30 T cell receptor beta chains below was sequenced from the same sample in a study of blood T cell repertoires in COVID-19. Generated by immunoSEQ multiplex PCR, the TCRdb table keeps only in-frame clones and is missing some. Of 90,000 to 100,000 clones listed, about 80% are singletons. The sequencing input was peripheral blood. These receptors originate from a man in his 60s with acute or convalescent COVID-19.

This chain's CDR3 is CASSLVGDRTDTQYF. In DNA, the CDR3 is TGCGCCAGCAGCTTGGTCGGGGACAGGACAGATACGCAGTATTTT. The chain uses TRBV5-1 and TRBJ2-3; TRBD1 agrees at 8 bases. Germline V gene lookup returns CDR1 SGHRS and CDR2 YFSETQ. The CDR3 totals 15 residues. Trimming took 0 bases from V and 3 from J; bases not matched to a gene: 3.

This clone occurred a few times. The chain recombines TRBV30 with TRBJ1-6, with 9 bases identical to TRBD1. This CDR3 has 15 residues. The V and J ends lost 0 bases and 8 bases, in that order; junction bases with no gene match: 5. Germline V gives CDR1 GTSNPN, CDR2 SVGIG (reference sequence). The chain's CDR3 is CAWSVPGTGHSPLHF. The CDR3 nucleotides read TGTGCCTGGAGTGTACCGGGGACAGGGCATTCACCCCTCCACTTT.

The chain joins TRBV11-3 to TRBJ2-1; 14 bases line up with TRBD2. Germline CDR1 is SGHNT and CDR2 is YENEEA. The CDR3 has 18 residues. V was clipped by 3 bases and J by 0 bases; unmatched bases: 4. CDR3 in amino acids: CASSLGLAGAPSYNEQFF. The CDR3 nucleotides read TGTGCCAGCAGCTTGGGACTAGCGGGGGCACCCTCCTACAATGAGCAGTTCTTC.

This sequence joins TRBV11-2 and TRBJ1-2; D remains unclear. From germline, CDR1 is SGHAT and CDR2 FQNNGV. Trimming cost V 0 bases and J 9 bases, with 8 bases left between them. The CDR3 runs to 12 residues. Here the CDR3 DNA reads TGTGCCAGCAGCTTAGAGAACAGCCGCTACACCTTC. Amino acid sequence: CASSLENSRYTF.

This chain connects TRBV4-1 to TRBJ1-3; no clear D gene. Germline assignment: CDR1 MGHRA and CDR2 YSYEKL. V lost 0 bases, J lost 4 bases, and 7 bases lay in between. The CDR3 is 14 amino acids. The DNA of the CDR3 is TGCGCCAGCAGCCAAGATTGGAGGGGAAACACCATATATTTT. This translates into CASSQDWRGNTIYF.

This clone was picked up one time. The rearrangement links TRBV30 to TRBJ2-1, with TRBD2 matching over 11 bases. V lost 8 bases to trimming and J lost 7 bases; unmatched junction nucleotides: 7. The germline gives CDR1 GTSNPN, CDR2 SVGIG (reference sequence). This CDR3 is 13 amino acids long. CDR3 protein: CARSGGAGNEQFF. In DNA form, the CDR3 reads TGTGCCCGTAGCGGGGGGGCGGGAAATGAGCAGTTCTTC.

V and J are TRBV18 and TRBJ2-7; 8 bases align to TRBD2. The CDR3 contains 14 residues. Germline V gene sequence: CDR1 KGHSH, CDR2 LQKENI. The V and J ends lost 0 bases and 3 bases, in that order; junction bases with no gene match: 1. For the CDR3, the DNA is TGTGCCAGCTCACCACCGGCGGGGGGCTACGAGCAGTACTTC. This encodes CASSPPAGGYEQYF.

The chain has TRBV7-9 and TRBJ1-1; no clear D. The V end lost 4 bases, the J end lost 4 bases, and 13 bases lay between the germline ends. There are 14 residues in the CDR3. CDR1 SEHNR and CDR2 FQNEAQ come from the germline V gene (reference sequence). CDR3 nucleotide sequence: TGTGCCAGCAGCTCCATCGGGTTTGGCACTGAAGCTTTCTTT. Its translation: CASSSIGFGTEAFF. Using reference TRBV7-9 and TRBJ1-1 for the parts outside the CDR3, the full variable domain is DTGVSQNPRHKITKRGQNVTFRCDPISEHNRLYWYRQTLGQGPEFLTYFQNEAQLEKSRLLSDRFSAERPKGSFSTLEIQRTEQGDSAMYLCASSSIGFGTEAFFGQGTRLTVV.

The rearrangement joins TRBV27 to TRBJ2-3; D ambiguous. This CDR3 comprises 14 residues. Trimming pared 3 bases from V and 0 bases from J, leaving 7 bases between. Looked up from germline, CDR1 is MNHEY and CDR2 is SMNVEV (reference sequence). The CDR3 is CASSFTQSTDTQYF. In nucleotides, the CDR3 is TGTGCCAGCAGTTTTACACAAAGCACAGATACGCAGTATTTT.

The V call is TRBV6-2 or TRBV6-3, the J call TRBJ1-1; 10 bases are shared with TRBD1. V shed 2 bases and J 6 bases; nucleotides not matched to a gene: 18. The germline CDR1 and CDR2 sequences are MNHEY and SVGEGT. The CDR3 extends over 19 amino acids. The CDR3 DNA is TGTGCCAGCAGTTACCTACCTCTCATGGGACAGGGGTTGATCGCTGAAGCTTTCTTT. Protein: CASSYLPLMGQGLIAEAFF.

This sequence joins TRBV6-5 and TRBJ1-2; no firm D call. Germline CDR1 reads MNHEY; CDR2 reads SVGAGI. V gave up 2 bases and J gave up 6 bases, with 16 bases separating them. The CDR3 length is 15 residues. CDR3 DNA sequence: TGTGCCAGCAGTTACCTGACTGAGTGGGGAGATGGCTACACCTTC. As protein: CASSYLTEWGDGYTF.

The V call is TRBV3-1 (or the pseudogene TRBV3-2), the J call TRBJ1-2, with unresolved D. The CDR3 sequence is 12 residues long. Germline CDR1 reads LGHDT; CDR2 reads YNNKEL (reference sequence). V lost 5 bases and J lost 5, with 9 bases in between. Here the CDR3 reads CASSDTDYGYTF. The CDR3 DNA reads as TGTGCCAGCAGCGATACAGATTATGGCTACACCTTC.

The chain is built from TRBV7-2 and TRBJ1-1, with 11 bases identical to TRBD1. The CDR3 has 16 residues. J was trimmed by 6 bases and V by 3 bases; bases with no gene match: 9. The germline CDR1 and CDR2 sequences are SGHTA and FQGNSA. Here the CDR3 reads CASSFGQGALHPEAFF. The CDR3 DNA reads TGTGCCAGCAGCTTCGGACAGGGGGCCCTACACCCTGAAGCTTTCTTT.

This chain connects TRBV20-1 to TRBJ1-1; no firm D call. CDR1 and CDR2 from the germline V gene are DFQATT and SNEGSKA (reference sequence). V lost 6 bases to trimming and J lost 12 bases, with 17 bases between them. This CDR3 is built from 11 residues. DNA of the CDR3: TGCAGTGCCCCGGAGGGAGGGTTGTCTTTCTTT. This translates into CSAPEGGLSFF.

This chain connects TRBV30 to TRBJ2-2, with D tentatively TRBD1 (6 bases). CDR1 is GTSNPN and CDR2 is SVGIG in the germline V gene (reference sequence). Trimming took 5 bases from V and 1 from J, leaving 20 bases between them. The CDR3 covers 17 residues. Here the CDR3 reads CAWGTLRTFGNTGELFF. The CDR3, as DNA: TGTGCCTGGGGGACACTCCGAACCTTTGGGAACACCGGGGAGCTGTTTTTT.

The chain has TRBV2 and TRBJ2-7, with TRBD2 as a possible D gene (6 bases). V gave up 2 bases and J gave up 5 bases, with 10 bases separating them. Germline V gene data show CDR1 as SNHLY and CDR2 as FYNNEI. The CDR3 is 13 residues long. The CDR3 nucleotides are TGTGCCAGCAGTGAATGGGAGGCCAACGAGCAGTACGTC. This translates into CASSEWEANEQYV.

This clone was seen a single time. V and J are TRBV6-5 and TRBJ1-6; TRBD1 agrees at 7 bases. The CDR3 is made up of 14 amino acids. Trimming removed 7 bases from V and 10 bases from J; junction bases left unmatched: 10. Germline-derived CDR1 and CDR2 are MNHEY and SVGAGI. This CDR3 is CASTLRGGKSPLHF. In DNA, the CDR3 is TGTGCCAGCACCTTACGAGGGGGCAAGTCACCCCTCCACTTT.

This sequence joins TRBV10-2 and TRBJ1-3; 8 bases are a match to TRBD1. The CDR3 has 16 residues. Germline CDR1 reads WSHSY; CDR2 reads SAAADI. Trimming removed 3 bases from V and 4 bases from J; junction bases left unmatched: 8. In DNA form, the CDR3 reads TGCGCCAGCAGTGAACAATCCGGGACAGGAGGAAACACCATATATTTT. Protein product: CASSEQSGTGGNTIYF.

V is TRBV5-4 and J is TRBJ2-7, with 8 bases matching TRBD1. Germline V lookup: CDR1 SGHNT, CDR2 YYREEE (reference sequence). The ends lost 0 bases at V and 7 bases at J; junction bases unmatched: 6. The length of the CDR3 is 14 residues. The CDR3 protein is CASSLERTGREQYF. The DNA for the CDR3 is TGTGCCAGCAGCTTGGAAAGGACAGGGCGGGAGCAGTACTTC.

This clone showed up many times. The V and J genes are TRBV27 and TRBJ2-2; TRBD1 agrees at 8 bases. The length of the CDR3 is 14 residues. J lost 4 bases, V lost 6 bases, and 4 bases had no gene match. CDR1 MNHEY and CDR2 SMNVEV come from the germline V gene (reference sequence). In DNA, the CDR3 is TGTGCCAGCAGACCGGGACAGGCCACCGGGGAGCTGTTTTTT. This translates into CASRPGQATGELFF.

Written as DNA, the CDR3 is TGCGCCAGCAGGGAGGCAGGCGCCGGGGCCCAGCATTTT. Its protein is CASREAGAGAQHF. The V gene is TRBV10-2, the J gene TRBJ1-5; D is unresolved. Per germline, CDR1 WSHSY and CDR2 SAAADI. This CDR3 comprises 13 residues. Trimming left V 6 bases short and J 11 bases short, with 17 bases between.

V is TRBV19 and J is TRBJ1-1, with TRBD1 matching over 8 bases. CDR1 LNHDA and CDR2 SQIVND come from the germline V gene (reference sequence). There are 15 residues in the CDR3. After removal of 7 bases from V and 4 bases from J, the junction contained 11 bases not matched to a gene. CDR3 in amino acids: CASKISRTGITEAFF. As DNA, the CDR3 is TGTGCCAGTAAAATTAGTAGGACAGGGATCACTGAAGCTTTCTTT.

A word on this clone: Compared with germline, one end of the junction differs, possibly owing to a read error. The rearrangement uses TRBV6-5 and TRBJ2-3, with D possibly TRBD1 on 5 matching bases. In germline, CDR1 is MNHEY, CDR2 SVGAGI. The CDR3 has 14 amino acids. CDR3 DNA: TGTGCCAGCGGTAGACAGCATAGCACGGATACGCAGTATTTT. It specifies CASGRQHSTDTQYF.

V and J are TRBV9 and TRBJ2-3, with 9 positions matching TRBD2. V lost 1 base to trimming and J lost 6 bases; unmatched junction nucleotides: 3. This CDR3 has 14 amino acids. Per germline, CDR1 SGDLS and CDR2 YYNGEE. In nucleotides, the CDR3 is TGTGCCAGCAGCGTAATGAGCGGGAGGGATACGCAGTATTTT. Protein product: CASSVMSGRDTQYF.

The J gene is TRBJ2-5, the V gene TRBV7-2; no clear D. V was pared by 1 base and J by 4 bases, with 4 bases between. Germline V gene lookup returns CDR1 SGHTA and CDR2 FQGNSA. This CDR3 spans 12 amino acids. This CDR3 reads CASSLERETQYF. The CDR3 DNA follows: TGTGCCAGCAGCTTAGAGAGAGAGACCCAGTACTTC.

The CDR3 sequence is CASSQEGVGNYGYTF. CDR3 DNA: TGTGCCAGCAGCCAAGAAGGCGTGGGCAACTATGGCTACACCTTC. V usage is TRBV3-1 (or the pseudogene TRBV3-2) and J usage is TRBJ1-2; D is uncertain. The CDR3 covers 15 residues. V was clipped by 0 bases and J by 2 bases, with 10 bases between them. Germline V gives CDR1 LGHDT, CDR2 YNNKEL (reference sequence).

CDR3 region: CASSPHPGTSGSYEQYV. The CDR3 DNA is TGTGCCAGCAGCCCTCACCCCGGGACTAGCGGCTCCTACGAGCAGTACGTC. The chain uses TRBV6-2 or TRBV6-3 and TRBJ2-7; 11 bases map to TRBD2. There are 17 residues in the CDR3. Germline CDR1 MNHEY, CDR2 SVGEGT. V shed 6 bases and J 0 bases; nucleotides not matched to a gene: 10.

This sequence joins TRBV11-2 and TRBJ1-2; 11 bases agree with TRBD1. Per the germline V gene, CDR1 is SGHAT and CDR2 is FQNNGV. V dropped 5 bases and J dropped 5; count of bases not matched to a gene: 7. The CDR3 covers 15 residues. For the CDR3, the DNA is TGTGCCAGCAGCCTAGGACAGGGGGCATGGTATGGCTACACCTTC. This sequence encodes CASSLGQGAWYGYTF.

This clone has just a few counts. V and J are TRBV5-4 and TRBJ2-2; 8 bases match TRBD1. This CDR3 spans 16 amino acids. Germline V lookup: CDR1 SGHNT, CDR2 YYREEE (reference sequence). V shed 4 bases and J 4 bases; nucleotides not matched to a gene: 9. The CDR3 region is CASSPAGDRSTGELFF. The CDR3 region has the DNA TGTGCCAGCAGCCCCGCCGGGGACAGGTCCACCGGGGAGCTGTTTTTT.

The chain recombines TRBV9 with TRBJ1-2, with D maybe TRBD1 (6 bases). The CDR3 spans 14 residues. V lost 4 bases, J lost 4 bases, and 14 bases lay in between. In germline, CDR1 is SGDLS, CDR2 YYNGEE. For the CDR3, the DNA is TGTGCCAGCAGCCGGCAACAGGGCATCTATGGCTACACCTTC. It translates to CASSRQQGIYGYTF.